These 3 T cell receptor beta chains were sequenced from one sample in a study of T cell responses to AZD1222 COVID-19 vaccine. TCRdb's table, derived via immunoSEQ multiplex PCR, lists solely in-frame clones and lacks some. The sample includes 65,000 to 75,000 clones, roughly 80% of them seen just once. Sequencing used peripheral blood, obtained on day 0 of AZD1222 vaccination. These receptors were taken from an adult in good health.

This clone was seen a single time. The rearrangement uses TRBV6-5 and TRBJ2-7; 8 nucleotides line up with TRBD1. In germline, CDR1 is MNHEY, CDR2 SVGAGI. V gave up 0 bases and J gave up 6 bases; unmatched junction bases: 7. The CDR3 loop spans 15 amino acids. The CDR3 protein is CASSYSRQGAGEQYF. The CDR3, as DNA: TGTGCCAGCAGTTACTCAAGGCAGGGGGCTGGCGAGCAGTACTTC.

This chain connects TRBV28 to TRBJ2-7; D call uncertain. The CDR3 has 14 amino acids. Per germline, CDR1 MDHEN and CDR2 SYDVKM. Trimming cost V 5 bases and J 5 bases, with 16 bases left between them. DNA for the CDR3: TGTGCCAGCAGTCTATACGGTCCGCAAGACGAGCAGTACTTC. Translating it yields CASSLYGPQDEQYF.

Only one count was recorded for this clone. The chain uses TRBV7-9 and TRBJ1-3; tentative D call: TRBD1 (5 bases). Per germline, CDR1 SEHNR and CDR2 FQNEAQ (reference sequence). This CDR3 spans 15 amino acids. Deletions cut 3 bases from V and 7 bases from J, with 16 bases between. The CDR3 coding sequence is TGTGCCAGCAGCTTGGGTGGCGCAGGGTGGAACACCATATATTTT. Amino acid sequence: CASSLGGAGWNTIYF.